The sequence of this T cell receptor (beta chain) was determined in a study of T cells expressing NK-cell markers. Study-wide findings and caveats: In roughly six donors, dominant NKG2C+ clonotypes were roughly 1.0-7.0% of CD8+ T cells.

TCRdb reanalyzed the 5' RACE reads and collapses them to one entry per CDR3 protein, without DNA. In total, the table holds some 600,000 distinct CDR3 sequences. As concerns this clonotype: Its antigen is unidentified.

The CDR3 length is 15 residues. Germline assignment: CDR1 MNHEY and CDR2 SMNVEV (reference sequence). Sequenced: blood T cells: a sorted CD56 or NKG2C T cell subset, CD4+ or CD8+ T cells, or bulk PBMC T cells (not recorded which). V usage is TRBV27 and J usage is TRBJ2-7; no DNA is available, so the TRBD2 call from TCRdb remains unchecked. This receptor was taken from a man between 18 and 29 years old in good health. CDR3 sequence: CASSLAATSGYEQYF.